Included here is one T cell receptor beta chain sequence, with context. This clonotype was observed at least ten times. The specificity of this receptor is unknown. Base-call qualities are not available, and no considerably larger clone is one nucleotide away. Libraries of naive CD8 T cells were generated from about 19,000 to 1,100,000 sorted cells, with 10%, 30% or 50% of the purified RNA used. Naive CD8 T cells were FACS-sorted as CD8+CD4-CCR7+CD45RA+ on a BD FACSAria II into RLT Plus buffer. More than 8 TCR copies' worth of Jurkat RNA were spiked into roughly 17,000-1,100,000 naive CD8 T cell samples to test detection sensitivity. Enrichment of CD8 T cells was performed with RosetteSep CD8+ T Cell Enrichment Cocktail and Ficoll-Paque, after which ACK red cell lysis was carried out. Taken from the germline V gene, the CDR1 and CDR2 loops are MDHEN and SYDVKM. The CDR3 holds 16 amino acids from the cysteine to the phenylalanine. This entry keeps only the CDR3 DNA: 48 bases, framed from base 1. V lost 6 bases and J lost 9 bases, and the count of bases not matched to a germline gene is 15.

Library construction relied on PCR. The instrument was a NextSeq 500. Bulk TCR libraries were prepared as previously described, using TCR primers listed in Table S5. Purification of total RNA was performed with the Qiagen AllPrep DNA/RNA kit. Before any analysis, reads coming from multiple sequencing runs of the same library were combined into one pool. The source study handled its data this way. Reads were retained only if the reads had an exact TCR constant sequence, and the retained reads were trimmed to 150 nt and grouped according to their 12-nt molecular barcodes. Reads inside each barcode group were sub-clustered using a 15% Levenshtein threshold, and a quality-weighted consensus sequence was constructed for each RNA molecule. Non-functional sequences were excluded, and lower-count sequences lying one edit away from another sequence were also excluded. On the basis of fitting two negative binomial distributions, barcode sub-clusters with fewer than 20% of the maximum read count were discarded. TCRdb took the public reads, trimmed them with fastp at Q25, ran MiXCR for clone calling and kept in-frame beta chains. Entries that share a CDR3 protein sequence are merged under the most common genes and DNA. TCRdb, not the authors, supplied the V and J calls. Within this sample are under 800,000 distinct CDR3 sequences, with about 25% of them counted one time only. The top ten constitute 0.78% of the sample.

The data derive from a study of molecular identifiers for immune sequencing clone quantification (dated by TCRdb to the late 2010s). About the study as a whole: For a replicate experiment, the RNA from either 20,000 or 100,000 naive CD8 T cells was divided into five aliquots, and four of those aliquots went on to sequencing. This methods study benchmarked molecular-identifier clustering-based TCR repertoire sequencing (MIDCIRS) and TCR RNA copy counting, using CD8 T cells to do so.

The research as a whole found: In CMV-specific effector cells, clones with more than 20 RNA copies accounted for over 97% of molecules, whereas in naive cells such clones accounted for under 1%. The sizes of highly expanded clones could end up underestimated when identical TCR molecules share a barcode. Spiked-in Jurkat TCR RNA equivalent to a single cell was reported to be detectable even among 800,000 to 1,000,000 naive CD8 T cells. Naive libraries contained spiked-in Jurkat TCR RNA (roughly 10 copies' worth), which is not part of the donor repertoire. Modeling indicated about 3.1 TCR RNA copies recovered per cell, compared with around 10 by digital PCR, which implies a capture efficiency of around 30%. Without barcode sub-clustering, chimeric consensus sequences inflated TCR diversity; chimeras reached as high as 47%.

The clonotype originates from a human donor in good health. Some libraries in this study had Jurkat cell RNA spiked in. The sequence is built from TRBV28 and TRBJ2-1; TRBD2 fits 9 bases in the junction. The sample consisted of naive CD8+ T cells from blood, with Jurkat cell RNA spiked in. What this sample's cell subset or site label stands for: FACS-sorted CD8+CD4-CCR7+CD45RA+ naive T cells. In nucleotides, the sequence is TGTGCCAGCAGGTCCCCCTTAGGCGGGAGGGCCGTTGAGCAGTTCTTC. Translated, this is CASRSPLGGRAVEQFF.